The rows below give T cell receptor beta chains drawn from one sample of a study of T-cell reconstitution after alpha-beta-depleted transplantation in children. From the PCR reads, TCRdb called clonotypes with MiXCR, one entry per CDR3 protein. The sample carries about 830,000 distinct CDR3 sequences, 15% to 20% recorded once. The sequenced sample was PBMCs, mostly from graft donor cells, obtained 360 days after TCRalphabeta/CD19-depleted stem cell transplant. The source of these receptors is a male patient younger than 18 who had a stem cell transplant for acute lymphoblastic leukemia, so the T cells may come from the graft donor. Each CDR3 is given with its conserved first and last residue. The order of the fields is clone size, V gene, CDR3 protein. Some rows mark clone size as missing; the rest say once, few, many or name a class of expanded clone.

clone_size: few; v_call: TRBV20-1; cdr3_aa: CSALLQGPDLLPNEKLFF
clone_size: .; v_call: TRBV4-1; cdr3_aa: CASSPFLLQGGRGETQYF
clone_size: few; v_call: TRBV7-2; cdr3_aa: CASSSRLAGAPNEQYF
clone_size: few; v_call: TRBV4-1; cdr3_aa: CASSQGWGLDYNEQFF
clone_size: .; v_call: TRBV6-1; cdr3_aa: CASSEPGRYSNQPQHF
clone_size: .; v_call: TRBV7-6; cdr3_aa: CASSLAPGGQSSYNEQFF
clone_size: many; v_call: TRBV11-2; cdr3_aa: CASSLGGGTQYF
clone_size: few; v_call: TRBV3-1; cdr3_aa: CASSQVAAGYSPLHF
clone_size: few; v_call: TRBV2; cdr3_aa: CASSDWGQEDTGELFF
clone_size: many; v_call: TRBV4-1; cdr3_aa: CASLGLAGDTQYF
clone_size: few; v_call: TRBV20-1; cdr3_aa: CSAKTLPGANVLTF
clone_size: .; v_call: TRBV5-1; cdr3_aa: CASSLRPGRITSTDTQYF
clone_size: many; v_call: TRBV18; cdr3_aa: CASSAGTGDNEQFF